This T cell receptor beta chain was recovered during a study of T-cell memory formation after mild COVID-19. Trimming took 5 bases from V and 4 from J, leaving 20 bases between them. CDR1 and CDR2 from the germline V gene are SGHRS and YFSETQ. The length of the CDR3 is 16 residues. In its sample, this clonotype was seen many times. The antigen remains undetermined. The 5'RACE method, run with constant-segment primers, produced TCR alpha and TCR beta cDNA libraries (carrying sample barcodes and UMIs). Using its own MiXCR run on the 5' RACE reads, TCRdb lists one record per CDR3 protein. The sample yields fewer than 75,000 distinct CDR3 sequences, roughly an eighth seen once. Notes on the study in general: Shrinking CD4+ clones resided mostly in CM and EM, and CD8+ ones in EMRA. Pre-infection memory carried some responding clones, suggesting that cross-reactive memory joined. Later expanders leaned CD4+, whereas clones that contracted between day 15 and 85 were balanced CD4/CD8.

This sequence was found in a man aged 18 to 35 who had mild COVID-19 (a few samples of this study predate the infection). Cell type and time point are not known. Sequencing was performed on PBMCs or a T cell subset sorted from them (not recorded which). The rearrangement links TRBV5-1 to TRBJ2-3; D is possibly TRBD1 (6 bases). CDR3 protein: CASSKGGQLGADTQYF. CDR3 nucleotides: TGCGCCAGCAGTAAAGGAGGACAGCTCGGGGCAGATACGCAGTATTTT.